Listed here is a single TCR beta chain. The data originate from a study of blood T cell repertoires in COVID-19. For the study at large: Material from acute and convalescent COVID-19 was sourced from the United States, Italy and Spain. The analysed material was cDNA or gDNA that came from T cells, B-cell-depleted T cells, or PBMCs.

Original handling: From reference gene primer amplification, estimates of nucleated cell counts were derived. Method: immunoSEQ multiplex PCR; TCRdb's copy keeps in-frame clones and lacks some. V, J and clone size derive from that table, while D and trimming were established from the DNA sequence. The repertoire holds tens of thousands of clones, with over 75% as singletons. There are 14 residues in the CDR3. Per the germline V gene, CDR1 is MRHNA and CDR2 is SNTAGT. Trimming stripped 2 bases from V and 2 bases from J, with 6 bases between. The sequenced sample was peripheral blood. The J gene is TRBJ2-2, the V gene TRBV6-4; D is ambiguous. The source is a human donor in a cohort sampled during active COVID-19. The CDR3 here is CASSDVANTGELFF. The CDR3 coding sequence is TGTGCCAGCAGTGACGTAGCCAACACCGGGGAGCTGTTTTTT.